Given below is one TCR beta chain in context. The study ran its PCR with 60 Vbeta and 13 Jbeta primers. Method: immunoSEQ multiplex PCR; TCRdb's copy keeps in-frame clones and lacks some. This sample yields 100,000 to 150,000 clones, of which about a sixth are seen a single time; about 3.1% belongs to the top ten. Among the donors, all were healthy bone marrow donors. The sample belongs to a study of cytomegalovirus exposure and HLA in healthy donors. Study details: In an earlier analysis, 90 million to 130 million unique TCR beta sequences were found from 200 million or so T cells. Early released data comprised 80 million or so unique TCRs from HLA-typed donors. Across 350 to 500 genotyped donors, around 82% landed in the Caucasian-associated ancestry cluster.

V was pared by 4 bases and J by 0 bases, with 16 bases between. The CDR3 length is 17 residues. The germline CDR1 and CDR2 sequences are MGHRA and YSYEKL. The genes are TRBV4-1 and TRBJ1-5, with D possibly being TRBD1 (5 bases). Material for sequencing was PBMCs. The sequence was collected from a female donor in good health and CMV-seropositive. CDR3 coding DNA: TGCGCCAGCAGCCCCCGTGGGGCAGGTGATAGCAATCAGCCCCAGCATTTT. Translation gives CASSPRGAGDSNQPQHF.